The rows below give T cell receptor beta chains drawn from one sample of a study of T cells in Graves' hyperthyroidism and ophthalmopathy. TCRdb itself ran the multiplex PCR reads through MiXCR, one entry per CDR3 protein. The sample includes 500,000 to 550,000 distinct CDR3 sequences, less than 25% seen only once; the top ten take 26%. Sequences were obtained from blood. The receptors were sampled from a man aged 18-30 years with Graves' hyperthyroidism. CDR3s include the opening cysteine and the closing phenylalanine or tryptophan. Each record gives: J gene, clone size, D gene, V gene, CDR3 DNA, CDR3 protein. D genes are given only for firm matches. Rows may omit the clone size; those that give it use once, few, many or a size class.

>TRBJ2-7|-|-|TRBV7-9
TGTGCCAGCAGCTCCTTGAGGGATCGGGCCGAGCAGTACTTC
CASSSLRDRAEQYF
>TRBJ2-5|once|-|TRBV25-1
TGTGCCAGCAGTGAACATTTGGGAGGTAGTGGGTCGGAGACCCAGTACTTC
CASSEHLGGSGSETQYF
>TRBJ1-6|-|TRBD1|TRBV28
TGTGCCAGCAGTACACACCCCGGGACAGCGAATTCACCCCTCCACTTT
CASSTHPGTANSPLHF
>TRBJ1-5|many|-|TRBV2
TGTGCCAGCAGTGAATGGCGGTGGAATCAGCCCCAGCATTTT
CASSEWRWNQPQHF
>TRBJ1-1|many|-|TRBV14
TGTGCCAGCAGCCGAAAAGGGGCGAACACTGAAGCTTTCTTT
CASSRKGANTEAFF
>TRBJ1-5|-|-|TRBV2
TGTGCCAGCAGTGATTTAGGCGGGGGCAATCAGCCCCAGCATTTT
CASSDLGGGNQPQHF
>TRBJ1-5|-|TRBD1|TRBV20-1
TGCAGTGCTAGAGATGACCAGGGGGCGAGCAATCAGCCCCAGCATTTT
CSARDDQGASNQPQHF
>TRBJ1-5|many|-|TRBV30
TGTGCCTGGGGGGTCGAGCAGCCCCAGCATTTT
CAWGVEQPQHF
>TRBJ2-5|many|-|TRBV6-1
TGTGCCAGCAGTGAAGCGATTAACCAAGAGACCCAGTACTTC
CASSEAINQETQYF
>TRBJ2-7|few|TRBD1|TRBV11-1
TGTGCCAGCAGCCCGCGCCTATGGGGACAGGACTCCTACGAGCAGTACTTC
CASSPRLWGQDSYEQYF
>TRBJ1-1|many|-|TRBV12-3/TRBV12-4
TGTGCCAGCAGTTTGGGATCAATGATCAGGAACACTGAAGCTTTCTTT
CASSLGSMIRNTEAFF
>TRBJ2-5|few|-|TRBV30
TGTGCCTGGAGTGTAGCAGTTCGAGAGACCCAGTACTTC
CAWSVAVRETQYF
>TRBJ1-5|few|-|TRBV30
TGTGCCTGGAGACCTACAGGCTCCGGGGCCGATCAGCCCCAGCATTTT
CAWRPTGSGADQPQHF